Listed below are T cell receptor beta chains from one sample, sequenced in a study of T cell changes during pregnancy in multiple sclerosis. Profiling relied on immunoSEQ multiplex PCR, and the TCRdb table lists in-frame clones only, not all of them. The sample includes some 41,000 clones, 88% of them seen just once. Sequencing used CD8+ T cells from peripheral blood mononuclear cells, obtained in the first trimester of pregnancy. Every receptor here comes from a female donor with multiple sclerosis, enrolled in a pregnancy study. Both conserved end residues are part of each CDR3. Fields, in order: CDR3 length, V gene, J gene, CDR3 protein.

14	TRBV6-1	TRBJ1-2	CASLPQSSPYGYTF
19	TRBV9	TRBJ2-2	CASSVPRGPRDRASGELFF
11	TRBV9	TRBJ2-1	CASRGTDEQFF
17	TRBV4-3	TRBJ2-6	CASSQEPTGAGANVLTF
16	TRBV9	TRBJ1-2	CASSSNRDSLDYGYTF
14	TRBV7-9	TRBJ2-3	CASSFQGSHLFPYF
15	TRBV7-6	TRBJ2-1	CASSLSSGDPNEQFF
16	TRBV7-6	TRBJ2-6	CASSLDRGNGANVLTF
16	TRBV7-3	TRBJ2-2	CASSLSPGVDTGELFF
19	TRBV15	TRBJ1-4	CATSRDEDRVILFNEKLFF
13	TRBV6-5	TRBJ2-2	CASSYGGAGELFF
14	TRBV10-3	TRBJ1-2	CAIRSGGDPYGYTF
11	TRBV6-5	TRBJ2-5	CASGPSSPKYF
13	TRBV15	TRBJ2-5	CATSRSQGQTQYF
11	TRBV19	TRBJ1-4	CASSPDEKLFF
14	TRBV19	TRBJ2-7	CASSLGTGLYEQYF
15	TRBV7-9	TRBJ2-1	CASSLVAGPRNEQFF
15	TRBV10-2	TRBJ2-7	CASSFPGQGIYEQYF
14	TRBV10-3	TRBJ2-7	CAISESDGAYEQYF
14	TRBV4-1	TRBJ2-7	CASSLLYRVHEQYF
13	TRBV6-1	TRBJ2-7	CASSEGSAYEQYF
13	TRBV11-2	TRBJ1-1	CASSLGQGFEAFF
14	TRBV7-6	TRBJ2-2	CASSLMYGTGELFF
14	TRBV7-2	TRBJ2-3	CASSPGGRTDTQYF
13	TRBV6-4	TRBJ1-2	CASSVTGEGGYTF
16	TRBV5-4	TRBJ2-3	CASSFGSAHGGDTQYF
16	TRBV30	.	CAWSNGLAVSSYEQYF
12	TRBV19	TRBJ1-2	CASTSGGSVYTF
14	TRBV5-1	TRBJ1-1	CASSGGQGADEAFF